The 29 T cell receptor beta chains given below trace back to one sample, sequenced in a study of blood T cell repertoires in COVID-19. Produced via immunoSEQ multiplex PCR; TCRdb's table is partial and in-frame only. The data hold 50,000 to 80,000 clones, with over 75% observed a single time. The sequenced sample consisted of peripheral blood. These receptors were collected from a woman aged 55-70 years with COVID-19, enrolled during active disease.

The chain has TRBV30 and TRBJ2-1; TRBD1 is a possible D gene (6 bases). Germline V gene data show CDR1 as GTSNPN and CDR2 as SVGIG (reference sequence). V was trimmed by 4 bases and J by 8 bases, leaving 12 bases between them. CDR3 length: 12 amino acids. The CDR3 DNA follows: TGTGCCTGGACCCCACAGGGTTATGAGCAGTTCTTC. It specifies CAWTPQGYEQFF.

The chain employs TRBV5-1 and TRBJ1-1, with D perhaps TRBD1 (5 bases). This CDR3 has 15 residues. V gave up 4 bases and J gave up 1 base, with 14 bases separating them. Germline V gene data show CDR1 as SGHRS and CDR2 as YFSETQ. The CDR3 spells CASSPGGTANTEAFF. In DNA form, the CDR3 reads TGCGCCAGCAGCCCGGGAGGGACTGCGAACACTGAAGCTTTCTTT. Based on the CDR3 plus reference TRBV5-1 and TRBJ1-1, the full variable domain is KAGVTQTPRYLIKTRGQQVTLSCSPISGHRSVSWYQQTPGQGLQFLFEYFSETQRNKGNFPGRFSGRQFSNSRSEMNVSTLELGDSALYLCASSPGGTANTEAFFGQGTRLTVV.

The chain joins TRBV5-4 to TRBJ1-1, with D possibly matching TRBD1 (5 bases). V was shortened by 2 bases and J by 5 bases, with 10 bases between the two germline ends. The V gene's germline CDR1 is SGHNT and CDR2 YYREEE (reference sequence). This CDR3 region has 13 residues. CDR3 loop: CASSLPTVTEAFF. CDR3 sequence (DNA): TGTGCCAGCAGCTTACCGACAGTGACTGAAGCTTTCTTT.

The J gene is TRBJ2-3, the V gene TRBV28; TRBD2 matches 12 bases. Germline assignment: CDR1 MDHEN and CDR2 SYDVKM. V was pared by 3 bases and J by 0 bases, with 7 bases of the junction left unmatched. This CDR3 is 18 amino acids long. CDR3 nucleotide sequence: TGTGCCAGCAGTTTTTGGACTAGCGGGATCGGTAGCACAGATACGCAGTATTTT. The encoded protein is CASSFWTSGIGSTDTQYF.

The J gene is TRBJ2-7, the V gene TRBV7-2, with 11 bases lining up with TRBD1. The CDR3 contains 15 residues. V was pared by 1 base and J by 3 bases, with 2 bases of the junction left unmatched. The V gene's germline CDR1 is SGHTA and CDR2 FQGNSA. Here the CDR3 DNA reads TGTGCCAGCAGCTTAGGGGGGACAGGGGGCTACGAGCAGTACTTC. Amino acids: CASSLGGTGGYEQYF.

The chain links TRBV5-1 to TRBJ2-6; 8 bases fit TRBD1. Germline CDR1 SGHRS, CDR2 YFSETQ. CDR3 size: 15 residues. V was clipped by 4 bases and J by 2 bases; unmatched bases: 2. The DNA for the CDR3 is TGCGCCAGCAGCGCGACAGGGGCTGGGGCCAACGTCCTGACTTTC. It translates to CASSATGAGANVLTF.

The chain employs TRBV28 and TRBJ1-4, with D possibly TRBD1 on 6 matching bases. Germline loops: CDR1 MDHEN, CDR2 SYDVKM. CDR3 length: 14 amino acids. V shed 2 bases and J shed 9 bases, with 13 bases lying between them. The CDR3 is CASSLGGAQKKLFF. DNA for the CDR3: TGTGCCAGCAGTTTAGGGGGGGCCCAGAAAAAACTGTTTTTT.

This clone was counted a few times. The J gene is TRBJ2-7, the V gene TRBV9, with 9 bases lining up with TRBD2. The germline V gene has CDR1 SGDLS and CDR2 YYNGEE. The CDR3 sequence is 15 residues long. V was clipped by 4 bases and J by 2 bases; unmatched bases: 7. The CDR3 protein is CASSTEASGTYEQYF. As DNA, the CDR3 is TGTGCCAGCAGCACCGAGGCTAGCGGGACCTACGAGCAGTACTTC.

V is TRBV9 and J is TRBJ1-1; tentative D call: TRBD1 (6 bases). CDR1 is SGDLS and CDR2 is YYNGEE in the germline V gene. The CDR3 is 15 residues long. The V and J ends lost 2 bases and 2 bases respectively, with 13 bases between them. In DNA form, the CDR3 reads TGTGCCAGCAGCGTTGGCAGGGGTAGAAACACTGAAGCTTTCTTT. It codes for CASSVGRGRNTEAFF.

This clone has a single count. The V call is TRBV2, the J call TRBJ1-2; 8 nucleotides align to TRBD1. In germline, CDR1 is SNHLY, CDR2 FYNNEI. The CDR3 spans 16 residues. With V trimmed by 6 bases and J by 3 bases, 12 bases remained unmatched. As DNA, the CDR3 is TGTGCCAGCAGCCCACGATTACAGGGGGTGGACTATGGCTACACCTTC. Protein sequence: CASSPRLQGVDYGYTF.

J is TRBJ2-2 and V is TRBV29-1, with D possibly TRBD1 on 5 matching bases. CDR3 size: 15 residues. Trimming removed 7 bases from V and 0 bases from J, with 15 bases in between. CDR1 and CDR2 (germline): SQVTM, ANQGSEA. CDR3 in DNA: TGCAGCGCCATTGACAGAGACTCGAACACCGGGGAGCTGTTTTTT. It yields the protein CSAIDRDSNTGELFF.

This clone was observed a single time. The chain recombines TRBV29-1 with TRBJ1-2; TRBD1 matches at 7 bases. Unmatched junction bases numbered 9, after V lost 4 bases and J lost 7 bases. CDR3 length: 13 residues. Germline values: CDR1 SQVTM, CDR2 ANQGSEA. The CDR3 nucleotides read TGCAGCGTTGCCACAGGACAGGTCTCTGGCTACACCTTC. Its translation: CSVATGQVSGYTF.

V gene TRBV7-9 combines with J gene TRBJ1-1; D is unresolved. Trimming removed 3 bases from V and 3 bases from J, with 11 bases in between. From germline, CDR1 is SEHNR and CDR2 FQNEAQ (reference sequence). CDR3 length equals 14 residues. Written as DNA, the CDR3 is TGTGCCAGCAGCTTCTCGGGGTTGTACACTGAAGCTTTCTTT. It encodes CASSFSGLYTEAFF.

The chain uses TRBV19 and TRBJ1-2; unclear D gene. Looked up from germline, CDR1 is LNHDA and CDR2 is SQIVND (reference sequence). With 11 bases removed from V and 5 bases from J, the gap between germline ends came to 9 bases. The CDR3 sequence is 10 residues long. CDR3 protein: CASAGYGYTF. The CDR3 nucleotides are TGTGCCTCTGCGGGGTATGGCTACACCTTC.

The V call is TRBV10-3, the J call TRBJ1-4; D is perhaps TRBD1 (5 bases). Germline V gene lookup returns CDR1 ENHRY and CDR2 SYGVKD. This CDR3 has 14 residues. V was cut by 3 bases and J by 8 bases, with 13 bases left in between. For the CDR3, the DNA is TGTGCCATCAGTGATGCCAGGGAGGGCGAAAAACTGTTTTTT. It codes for CAISDAREGEKLFF.

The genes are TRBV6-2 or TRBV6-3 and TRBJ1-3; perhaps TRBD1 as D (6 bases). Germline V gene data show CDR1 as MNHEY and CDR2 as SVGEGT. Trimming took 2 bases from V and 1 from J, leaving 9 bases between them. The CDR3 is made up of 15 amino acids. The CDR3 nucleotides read TGTGCCAGCAGTTACCTAGGGACATCTGGAAACACCATATATTTT. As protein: CASSYLGTSGNTIYF.

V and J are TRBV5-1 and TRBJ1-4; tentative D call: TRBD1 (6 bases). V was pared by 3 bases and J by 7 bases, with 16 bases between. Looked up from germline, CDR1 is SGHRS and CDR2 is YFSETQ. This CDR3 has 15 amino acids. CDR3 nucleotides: TGCGCCAGCAGCTCAGGGGTGTCATCGGGTGAAAAACTGTTTTTT. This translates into CASSSGVSSGEKLFF. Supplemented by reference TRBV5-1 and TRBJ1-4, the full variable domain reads KAGVTQTPRYLIKTRGQQVTLSCSPISGHRSVSWYQQTPGQGLQFLFEYFSETQRNKGNFPGRFSGRQFSNSRSEMNVSTLELGDSALYLCASSSGVSSGEKLFFGSGTQLSVL.

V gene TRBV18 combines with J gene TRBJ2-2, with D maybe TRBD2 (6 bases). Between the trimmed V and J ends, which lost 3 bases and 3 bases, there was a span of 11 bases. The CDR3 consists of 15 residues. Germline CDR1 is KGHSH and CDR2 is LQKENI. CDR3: CASSPAGRDTGELFF. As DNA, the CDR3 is TGTGCCAGCTCACCTGCGGGACGGGACACCGGGGAGCTGTTTTTT.

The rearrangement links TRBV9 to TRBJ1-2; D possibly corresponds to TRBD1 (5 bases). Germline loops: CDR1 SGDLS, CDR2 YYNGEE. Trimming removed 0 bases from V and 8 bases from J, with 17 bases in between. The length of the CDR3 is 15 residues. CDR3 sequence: CASSVGDTGVRGYTF. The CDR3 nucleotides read TGTGCCAGCAGCGTAGGCGACACGGGGGTGCGAGGCTACACCTTC. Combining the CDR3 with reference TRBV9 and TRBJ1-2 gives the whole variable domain DSGVTQTPKHLITATGQRVTLRCSPRSGDLSVYWYQQSLDQGLQFLIQYYNGEERAKGNILERFSAQQFPDLHSELNLSSLELGDSALYFCASSVGDTGVRGYTFGSGTRLTVV.

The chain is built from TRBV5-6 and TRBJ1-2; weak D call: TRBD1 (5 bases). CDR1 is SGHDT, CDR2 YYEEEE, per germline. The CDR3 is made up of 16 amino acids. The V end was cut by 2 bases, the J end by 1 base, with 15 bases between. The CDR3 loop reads CASSFVSDRLNYGYTF. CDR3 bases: TGTGCCAGCAGCTTCGTCTCCGACAGACTTAACTATGGCTACACCTTC.

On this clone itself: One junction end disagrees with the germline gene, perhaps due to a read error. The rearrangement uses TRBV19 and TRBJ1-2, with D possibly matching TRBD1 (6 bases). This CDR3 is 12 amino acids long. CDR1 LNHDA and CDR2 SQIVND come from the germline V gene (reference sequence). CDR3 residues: CASSADRSLFSF. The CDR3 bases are TGTGCCAGTAGTGCCGACAGGTCCTTATTTTCCTTC.

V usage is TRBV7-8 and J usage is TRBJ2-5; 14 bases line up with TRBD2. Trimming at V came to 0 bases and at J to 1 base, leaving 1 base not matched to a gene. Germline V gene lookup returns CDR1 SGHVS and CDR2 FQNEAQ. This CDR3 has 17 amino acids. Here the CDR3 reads CASSLAGLAGAQETQYF. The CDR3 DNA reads TGTGCCAGCAGCTTAGCGGGACTAGCGGGAGCCCAAGAGACCCAGTACTTC.

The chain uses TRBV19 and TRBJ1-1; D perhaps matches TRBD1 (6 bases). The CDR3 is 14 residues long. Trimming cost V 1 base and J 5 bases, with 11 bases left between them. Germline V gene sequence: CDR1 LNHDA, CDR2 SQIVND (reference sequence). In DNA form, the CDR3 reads TGTGCCAGTAGTATAGTGGACAGTGGTACTGAAGCTTTCTTT. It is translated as CASSIVDSGTEAFF.

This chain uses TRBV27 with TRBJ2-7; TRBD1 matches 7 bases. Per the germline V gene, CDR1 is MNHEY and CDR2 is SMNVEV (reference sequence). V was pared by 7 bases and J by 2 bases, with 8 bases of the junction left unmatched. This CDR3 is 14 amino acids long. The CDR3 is CASKETGPTYEQYF. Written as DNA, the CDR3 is TGTGCCAGCAAGGAGACAGGGCCGACCTACGAGCAGTACTTC.

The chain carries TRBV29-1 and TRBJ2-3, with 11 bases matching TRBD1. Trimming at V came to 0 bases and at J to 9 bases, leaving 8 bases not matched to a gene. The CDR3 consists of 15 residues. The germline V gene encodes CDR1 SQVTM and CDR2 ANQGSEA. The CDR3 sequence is CSVEEGTGGGGTQYF. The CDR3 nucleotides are TGCAGCGTTGAAGAGGGGACAGGGGGGGGCGGCACGCAGTATTTT.

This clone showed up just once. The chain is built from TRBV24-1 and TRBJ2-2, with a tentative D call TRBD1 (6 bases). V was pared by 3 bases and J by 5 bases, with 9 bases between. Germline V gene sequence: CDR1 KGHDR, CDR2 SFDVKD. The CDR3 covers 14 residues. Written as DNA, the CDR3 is TGTGCCACCAGTGATACAGGGTTTACCGGGGAGCTGTTTTTT. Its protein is CATSDTGFTGELFF.

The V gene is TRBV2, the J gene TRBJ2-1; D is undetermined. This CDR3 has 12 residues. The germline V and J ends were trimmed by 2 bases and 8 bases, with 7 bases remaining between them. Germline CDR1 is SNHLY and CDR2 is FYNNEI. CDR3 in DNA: TGTGCCAGCAGTGAAACTCAGGATGAGCAGTTCTTC. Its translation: CASSETQDEQFF.

This CDR3 is CASSLLVEISKGTQYF. The CDR3 DNA is TGTGCCAGCAGTCTTCTAGTCGAAATCTCGAAAGGAACCCAGTACTTC. This chain links TRBV27 with TRBJ2-7; D unclear. V was cut by 5 bases and J by 10 bases, with 27 bases left in between. The CDR3 contains 16 residues. The germline V gene has CDR1 MNHEY and CDR2 SMNVEV (reference sequence).

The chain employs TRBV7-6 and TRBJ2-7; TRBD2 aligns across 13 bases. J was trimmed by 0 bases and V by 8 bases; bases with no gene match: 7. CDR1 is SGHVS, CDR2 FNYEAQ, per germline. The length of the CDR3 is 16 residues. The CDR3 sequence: CASSGLAGMSSYEQYF. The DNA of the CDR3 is TGTGCCAGCTCGGGACTAGCGGGAATGAGCTCCTACGAGCAGTACTTC.